Below, 22 T cell receptor beta chains from the same sample are listed, as sequenced in a study of shared clonotypes between healthy human individuals. Profiling relied on immunoSEQ multiplex PCR, and the TCRdb table lists in-frame clones only, not all of them. The sample includes 1 million to 1.3 million clones, around three quarters of them seen just once. Input material: memory CD4+ T cells from PBMCs. This sample's subset: CD45RA-negative fraction. The receptors were gathered from a man aged 18 to 29 in good health. Some clones in this sample may be carry-over from other donors' samples.

The chain links TRBV20-1 to TRBJ1-2, with D possibly being TRBD1 (5 bases). The germline V and J ends were trimmed by 3 bases and 7 bases, with 9 bases remaining between them. The V gene's germline CDR1 is DFQATT and CDR2 SNEGSKA (reference sequence). This CDR3 region has 11 residues. In nucleotides, the CDR3 is TGCAGTGCTAGCTCAGGGTCTGGCTACACCTTC. It encodes CSASSGSGYTF.

The rearrangement uses TRBV5-6 and TRBJ2-7, with a weak D call TRBD2 (5 bases). In germline, CDR1 is SGHDT, CDR2 YYEEEE. V was cut by 2 bases and J by 0 bases, with 9 bases left in between. The CDR3 spans 14 residues. This CDR3 is CASSFGGFSYEQYF. The CDR3 DNA sequence: TGTGCCAGCAGCTTTGGCGGGTTCTCCTACGAGCAGTACTTC.

The rearrangement uses TRBV9 and TRBJ2-5; TRBD2 agrees at 10 bases. With 0 bases clipped from V and 4 bases from J, the junction kept 9 bases outside the gene matches. Germline V lookup: CDR1 SGDLS, CDR2 YYNGEE. This CDR3 comprises 17 residues. CDR3 region: CASSVGLAGDTSETQYF. Written as DNA, the CDR3 is TGTGCCAGCAGCGTAGGTCTAGCGGGAGACACGTCAGAGACCCAGTACTTC.

This chain links TRBV7-9 with TRBJ2-1, with 11 bases that match TRBD1. Trimming at V came to 5 bases and at J to 4 bases, leaving 4 bases not matched to a gene. Germline values: CDR1 SEHNR, CDR2 FQNEAQ (reference sequence). The CDR3 has 15 amino acids. CDR3 DNA: TGTGCCAGCAGCCCCGGGACAGGGGGGTACAATGAGCAGTTCTTC. Its protein is CASSPGTGGYNEQFF.

V and J are TRBV28 and TRBJ1-3; D might be TRBD1 (6 bases). The germline V gene has CDR1 MDHEN and CDR2 SYDVKM. Trimming shortened V by 6 bases and J by 0 bases, and 18 bases separated the two germline ends. The CDR3 extends over 17 amino acids. The CDR3 nucleotides are TGTGCCAGCAGGAAAATACAGGGTGCCCTCTCTGGAAACACCATATATTTT. Protein: CASRKIQGALSGNTIYF.

DNA of the CDR3: TGTGCCAGCAGCGCAGCGGCTAGCACAGATACGCAGTATTTT. This translates into CASSAAASTDTQYF. The genes are TRBV9 and TRBJ2-3, with D tentatively TRBD2 (5 bases). Germline V gives CDR1 SGDLS, CDR2 YYNGEE. The CDR3 covers 14 residues. V was clipped by 3 bases and J by 0 bases, with 8 bases between them.

In its sample, this clone was seen once. The chain couples TRBV7-2 to TRBJ1-5, with unresolved D. This CDR3 region has 15 residues. CDR1 SGHTA and CDR2 FQGNSA come from the germline V gene. With 2 bases removed from V and 3 bases from J, the gap between germline ends came to 11 bases. CDR3 sequence reads: CASSLSFQNNQPQHF. In DNA form, the CDR3 reads TGTGCCAGCAGCTTAAGTTTCCAGAACAATCAGCCCCAGCATTTT.

The chain couples TRBV11-2 to TRBJ2-3; 8 bases align to TRBD2. The V and J ends lost 5 bases and 0 bases, in that order; junction bases with no gene match: 10. Germline CDR1 is SGHAT and CDR2 is FQNNGV. The CDR3 is made up of 17 amino acids. CDR3 in DNA: TGTGCCAGCAGCGCAAATGGGAAGCGGGGGAGCACAGATACGCAGTATTTT. Its translation is CASSANGKRGSTDTQYF.

The rearrangement uses TRBV6-1 and TRBJ2-4; D might be TRBD1 or TRBD2, each matching 5 bases. The germline V and J ends were trimmed by 0 bases and 8 bases, with 14 bases remaining between them. Germline V lookup: CDR1 MNHNS, CDR2 SASEGT. The CDR3 extends over 15 amino acids. The CDR3: CASSEAFFGGDIQYF. CDR3 bases: TGTGCCAGCAGTGAAGCGTTTTTTGGGGGAGACATTCAGTACTTC.

The chain couples TRBV28 to TRBJ1-1, with unresolved D. CDR1 and CDR2 from the germline V gene are MDHEN and SYDVKM. This CDR3 has 11 residues. The V end was cut by 5 bases, the J end by 2 bases, with 3 bases between. CDR3 in DNA: TGTGCCAGCAGTGTTAACACTGAAGCTTTCTTT. This sequence encodes CASSVNTEAFF.

CDR3: CASTILRLAGGPDTQYF. Written as DNA, the CDR3 is TGTGCCAGCACCATTCTCCGACTAGCGGGAGGACCAGATACGCAGTATTTT. The chain employs TRBV27 and TRBJ2-3, with 13 bases identical to TRBD2. The CDR3 extends over 17 amino acids. The V gene's germline CDR1 is MNHEY and CDR2 SMNVEV (reference sequence). V lost 7 bases to trimming and J lost 4 bases; unmatched junction nucleotides: 11.

The sample holds one count of this clone. The rearrangement links TRBV28 to TRBJ2-7; D is possibly TRBD2 (5 bases). Trimming took off 6 bases at V and 0 bases at J, with 21 bases between the two ends. The germline V gene encodes CDR1 MDHEN and CDR2 SYDVKM. The CDR3 sequence is 17 residues long. For the CDR3, the DNA is TGTGCCAGCAGCCCCTCGGGGTTTGGCAGATCCTCCTACGAGCAGTACTTC. Its translation: CASSPSGFGRSSYEQYF.

This clone was counted a few times. V and J are TRBV27 and TRBJ1-5; the match to TRBD1 covers 8 bases. This CDR3 region has 15 residues. CDR1 is MNHEY, CDR2 SMNVEV, per germline (reference sequence). The junction had 6 bases not matched to a gene; V was cut back by 6 bases and J by 2 bases. The CDR3 spells CASRKQGVRNQPQHF. CDR3 sequence (DNA): TGTGCCAGCAGGAAACAGGGGGTTCGCAATCAGCCCCAGCATTTT.

The chain couples TRBV6-5 to TRBJ1-5; D may be TRBD1 (6 bases). Germline CDR1 MNHEY, CDR2 SVGAGI. The V end lost 0 bases, the J end lost 9 bases, and 12 bases lay between the germline ends. The CDR3 is made up of 14 amino acids. Written as DNA, the CDR3 is TGTGCCAGCAGTTACTCGCAGGGGTCGAGGCCCCAGCATTTT. Translating gives CASSYSQGSRPQHF.

The J gene is TRBJ2-3, the V gene TRBV7-3; D is unclear. The CDR3 contains 13 residues. The germline V gene encodes CDR1 SGHTA and CDR2 FQGTGA. Trimming took 0 bases from V and 4 from J, leaving 5 bases between them. CDR3 residues: CASSLTPSDTQYF. CDR3 sequence (DNA): TGTGCCAGCAGCTTAACCCCATCAGATACGCAGTATTTT.

A word on this clone: A far larger clone is just one base off, so this is likely a read error. This chain uses TRBV5-1 with TRBJ1-5, with D uncertain. In germline, CDR1 is SGHRS, CDR2 YFSETQ. This CDR3 contains 13 residues. V was pared by 3 bases and J by 2 bases, with 6 bases between. Written as DNA, the CDR3 is TGCGCCAGCAGCTCGTTGGGCAATCAGCCCCAGCATTTT. It yields the protein CASSSLGNQPQHF. The entire variable domain, with the rest obtained from reference TRBV5-1 and TRBJ1-5, is as follows: KAGVTQTPRYLIKTRGQQVTLSCSPISGHRSVSWYQQTPGQGLQFLFEYFSETQRNKGNFPGRFSGRQFSNSRSEMNVSTLELGDSALYLCASSSLGNQPQHFGDGTRLSIL.

The rearrangement uses TRBV7-9 and TRBJ2-4; tentative D call: TRBD2 (5 bases). V was pared by 5 bases and J by 6 bases, with 20 bases between. Per germline, CDR1 SEHNR and CDR2 FQNEAQ (reference sequence). The CDR3 is 16 residues long. CDR3 in amino acids: CASSPSGSVDLNIQYF. The DNA for the CDR3 is TGTGCCAGCAGCCCGAGCGGCTCTGTTGACCTAAACATTCAGTACTTC.

This clone is a singleton in its sample. The rearrangement joins TRBV7-2 to TRBJ2-3; D is unclear. Germline loops: CDR1 SGHTA, CDR2 FQGNSA. The V end was cut by 5 bases, the J end by 2 bases, with 11 bases between. The CDR3 contains 14 residues. CDR3 sequence: CASSPRINTDTQYF. CDR3 sequence (DNA): TGTGCCAGCAGCCCGAGGATCAACACAGATACGCAGTATTTT.

V usage is TRBV5-1 and J usage is TRBJ2-1; perhaps TRBD1 as D (6 bases). With 1 base removed from V and 6 bases from J, the gap between germline ends came to 11 bases. This CDR3 region has 14 residues. Germline CDR1 reads SGHRS; CDR2 reads YFSETQ. The chain's CDR3 is CASSLTVGGNEQFF. The DNA for the CDR3 is TGCGCCAGCAGCTTGACTGTAGGGGGCAATGAGCAGTTCTTC.

The gene calls are TRBV28 and TRBJ2-5, with 8 positions matching TRBD1. Germline CDR1 MDHEN, CDR2 SYDVKM. This CDR3 region has 14 residues. V dropped 7 bases and J dropped 4; count of bases not matched to a gene: 8. The CDR3 nucleotides are TGTGCCAGCACCAATACCCAGGGGGCAGAGACCCAGTACTTC. It yields the protein CASTNTQGAETQYF.

The chain uses TRBV7-8 and TRBJ2-1, with 11 bases matching TRBD2. The J segment lost 3 bases and the V segment lost 5 bases, leaving 6 bases of the junction unmatched. Germline loops: CDR1 SGHVS, CDR2 FQNEAQ. The CDR3 runs 16 residues. The CDR3 here is CASSTLTSGGYNEQFF. The CDR3 region has the DNA TGTGCCAGCAGCACCCTAACTAGCGGGGGCTACAATGAGCAGTTCTTC.

The chain has TRBV5-6 and TRBJ1-4; D possibly corresponds to TRBD1 (6 bases). V shed 1 base and J shed 1 base, with 8 bases lying between them. Germline V lookup: CDR1 SGHDT, CDR2 YYEEEE. This CDR3 region has 15 residues. CDR3 DNA sequence: TGTGCCAGCAGCTTGAGGGGGGTAACTAATGAAAAACTGTTTTTT. The encoded protein is CASSLRGVTNEKLFF.